This T cell receptor beta chain derives from a study of blood T cells in healthy people across ages. It was with a sample-barcoded 5' primer and a J-beta primer mix that a second PCR of roughly 6 to 11 cycles was run. TCRdb processed the 5' RACE reads anew with MiXCR; each CDR3 protein has one entry. Here the sample spans about 1.6 million distinct CDR3 sequences, about 35% being singletons. This clonotype was detected a few times. This CDR3 has 13 residues. V was pared by 5 bases and J by 6 bases, with 7 bases of the junction left unmatched. Germline values: CDR1 SGHAT, CDR2 FQNNGV. Every donor provided approximately 9.2 milliliters of peripheral blood.

The genes are TRBV11-2 and TRBJ2-7; 7 bases agree with TRBD2. The TCR was taken from a woman aged 25 to 39 in good health. Source material: blood. The CDR3 DNA reads TGTGCCAGCAGCCGGGACTACAGCCCCGAGCAGTACTTC. Translation gives CASSRDYSPEQYF.